This T cell receptor beta chain is from a study of graft-versus-host responses after intestinal transplantation. The overall study: Every recipient underwent anti-thymocyte globulin induction, then tacrolimus and steroids for 2 to 3 years.

Overall study results and limits: The authors found GvH clones in recipient marrow, some appearing first in ileum or blood.

Generated by immunoSEQ multiplex PCR, the TCRdb table keeps only in-frame clones and is missing some. The sample holds some 110,000 clones, 85% to 95% seen once. Between the trimmed V and J ends, which lost 2 bases and 0 bases, there was a span of 20 bases. Germline assignment: CDR1 MDHEN and CDR2 SYDVKM. CDR3 length: 18 amino acids. In the case of this clone: What it binds is unknown. In the same sample, other DNA sequences code for this CDR3.

The rearrangement joins TRBV28 to TRBJ2-7; D might be TRBD1 or TRBD2, each matching 7 bases. Sequences were derived from unstimulated CD8+ T cells sorted from spleen or lymph node cells, sampled before transplant. This TCR derives from a human donor who was the organ donor for an intestinal transplant. The CDR3 nucleotides read TGTGCCAGCAGTTTAAGGAGGGGGGGGGACAGCCTCTCCTACGAGCAGTACTTC. It codes for CASSLRRGGDSLSYEQYF. Full variable domain (missing parts from reference TRBV28 and TRBJ2-7): DVKVTQSSRYLVKRTGEKVFLECVQDMDHENMFWYRQDPGLGLRLIYFSYDVKMKEKGDIPEGYSVSREKKERFSLILESASTNQTSMYLCASSLRRGGDSLSYEQYFGPGTRLTVT.